Each of the 29 T cell receptor beta chains below was sequenced from the same sample in a study of shared clonotypes between healthy human individuals. Naive CD8 cells were CD45RO-negative, positively selected for CCR7, excluding terminally differentiated effector memory CD45RA+ cells. This table comes from immunoSEQ multiplex PCR, and its TCRdb copy is limited to in-frame clones, with some not included. The sample yields roughly 1,800,000 clones, roughly 95% seen once. The sequencing input was naive CD8+ T cells sorted from blood. The receptor source for this set is a man between 18 and 29 years old in good health.

The rearrangement joins TRBV15 to TRBJ2-5; perhaps TRBD2 as D (6 bases). The CDR3 extends over 13 amino acids. V was trimmed by 0 bases and J by 4 bases, leaving 6 bases between them. The germline V gene encodes CDR1 LNHNV and CDR2 YYDKDF (reference sequence). The CDR3 DNA sequence: TGTGCCACCAGCAGAGAAGCGGGAGAGACCCAGTACTTC. It translates to CATSREAGETQYF.

The chain couples TRBV5-6 to TRBJ2-7; 10 bases map to TRBD2. V was clipped by 1 base and J by 2 bases; unmatched bases: 15. The germline gives CDR1 SGHDT, CDR2 YYEEEE. The CDR3 runs to 19 residues. The CDR3 DNA is TGTGCCAGCAGCTTGATTGGAGACATTCTAGCGGGGGCTACCTACGAGCAGTACTTC. Protein product: CASSLIGDILAGATYEQYF.

V usage is TRBV5-6 and J usage is TRBJ2-2; TRBD2 matches 9 bases. Looked up from germline, CDR1 is SGHDT and CDR2 is YYEEEE. This CDR3 contains 17 residues. Trimming at V came to 3 bases and at J to 0 bases, leaving 6 bases not matched to a gene. The CDR3 nucleotides are TGTGCCAGCAGCTGGTTGACTAGCGGCACGAACACCGGGGAGCTGTTTTTT. Translated, it gives CASSWLTSGTNTGELFF.

The V and J genes are TRBV28 and TRBJ2-3; D gene unclear. Germline V gene sequence: CDR1 MDHEN, CDR2 SYDVKM. V was trimmed by 2 bases and J by 2 bases, leaving 14 bases between them. The CDR3 totals 16 residues. CDR3 bases: TGTGCCAGCAGTTTAGATTTCCGGCTCCCCACAGATACGCAGTATTTT. This gives the protein CASSLDFRLPTDTQYF.

As to this clone: Distinct nucleotide sequences in the sample also encode this CDR3. The gene calls are TRBV4-1 and TRBJ2-7, with 7 bases identical to TRBD1. CDR1 and CDR2 from the germline V gene are MGHRA and YSYEKL. The CDR3 is made up of 13 amino acids. V shed 4 bases, J shed 3 bases, and the junction held 3 bases outside the gene matches. DNA of the CDR3: TGCGCCAGCAGCCCAAGACAGGGCTACGAGCAGTACTTC. This gives the protein CASSPRQGYEQYF.

V is TRBV2 and J is TRBJ1-2; TRBD1 is a possible D gene (6 bases). Trimming removed 6 bases at V and 4 bases at J, with 24 bases between. Germline assignment: CDR1 SNHLY and CDR2 FYNNEI. The CDR3 is 17 residues long. The CDR3 region is CASRATGTPTGPYGYTF. Written as DNA, the CDR3 is TGTGCCAGCAGAGCCACCGGGACACCAACTGGGCCCTATGGCTACACCTTC.

The chain uses TRBV5-6 and TRBJ2-7; D remains ambiguous. With 5 bases removed from V and 0 bases from J, the gap between germline ends came to 15 bases. The CDR3 runs to 15 residues. Germline CDR1 reads SGHDT; CDR2 reads YYEEEE. Here the CDR3 reads CASSSPQDLSYEQYF. CDR3 coding DNA: TGTGCCAGCAGTTCCCCCCAGGACCTCTCCTACGAGCAGTACTTC.

DNA for the CDR3: TGCGCCAGCAGTGAGGATGGCACCCCTGGACGGGAGCTGTTTTTT. It is translated as CASSEDGTPGRELFF. The chain uses TRBV10-1 and TRBJ2-2; D unresolved. Germline V lookup: CDR1 WNHNN, CDR2 SYGVQD (reference sequence). With 2 bases removed from V and 9 bases from J, the gap between germline ends came to 16 bases. This CDR3 is built from 15 residues.

CDR3 nucleotides: TGTGCCATCAGACAATTTGGGACAGGGGTCGGGAACACTGAAGCTTTCTTT. It encodes CAIRQFGTGVGNTEAFF. This chain joins TRBV10-3 and TRBJ1-1; 10 bases are a match to TRBD1. The CDR3 runs 17 residues. Losses at the gene ends were 6 bases for V and 1 base for J; bases not matched to a gene: 11. In germline, CDR1 is ENHRY, CDR2 SYGVKD.

V is TRBV19 and J is TRBJ2-5; 9 positions match TRBD1. V lost 7 bases and J lost 5; bases outside the gene matches: 11. CDR1 and CDR2 from the germline V gene are LNHDA and SQIVND (reference sequence). The CDR3 sequence is 15 residues long. CDR3 amino acids: CASTRGQGHGETQYF. The CDR3 DNA is TGTGCCAGTACCCGGGGACAGGGTCACGGGGAGACCCAGTACTTC.

This clone was observed a single time. Given the absence of the conserved phenylalanine or tryptophan at the CDR3 end, a read error is likely. The limits of the CDR3 on the DNA are not certain, so only TCRdb's listed CDR3 is given. The J gene is TRBJ1-1, the V gene TRBV7-4. Termini included, the CDR3 measures 10 amino acids. CDR1 and CDR2 (germline): SGHVT, SQSDAQ. CDR3 loop: CASSLGQSRD.

The chain employs TRBV9 and TRBJ2-7, with 11 bases fitting TRBD1. The CDR3 covers 13 residues. Germline lookup yields CDR1 SGDLS and CDR2 YYNGEE. V lost 4 bases and J lost 7; bases outside the gene matches: 4. CDR3 nucleotide sequence: TGTGCCAGCAGCAGGGACAGGGGGGATGAGCAGTACTTC. Translating it yields CASSRDRGDEQYF. Based on the CDR3 plus reference TRBV9 and TRBJ2-7, the full variable domain is DSGVTQTPKHLITATGQRVTLRCSPRSGDLSVYWYQQSLDQGLQFLIQYYNGEERAKGNILERFSAQQFPDLHSELNLSSLELGDSALYFCASSRDRGDEQYFGPGTRLTVT.

The chain couples TRBV18 to TRBJ2-2; 9 bases match TRBD2. V was clipped by 3 bases and J by 2 bases; unmatched bases: 4. CDR1 KGHSH and CDR2 LQKENI come from the germline V gene. This CDR3 is built from 16 residues. The CDR3 coding sequence is TGTGCCAGCTCACCTTCTAGCGGGGACAACACCGGGGAGCTGTTTTTT. This encodes CASSPSSGDNTGELFF.

The chain joins TRBV4-1 to TRBJ2-1, with a possible D match to TRBD1 (5 bases). Trimming left V 4 bases short and J 4 bases short, with 11 bases between. The germline CDR1 and CDR2 sequences are MGHRA and YSYEKL. The CDR3 has 14 amino acids. The CDR3 DNA is TGCGCCAGCAGCCGACCGACAGATTACAATGAGCAGTTCTTC. This sequence encodes CASSRPTDYNEQFF.

The chain recombines TRBV9 with TRBJ2-5, with a weak D call TRBD1 (6 bases). V dropped 3 bases and J dropped 6 bases, with 12 bases sitting between them. Germline V gene sequence: CDR1 SGDLS, CDR2 YYNGEE. The CDR3 loop spans 13 amino acids. The CDR3 DNA sequence: TGTGCCAGCAGCGCGGGACACACGAAGACCCAGTACTTC. Translated, it gives CASSAGHTKTQYF.

V usage is TRBV7-9 and J usage is TRBJ2-3; the D is unclear. V was shortened by 6 bases and J by 3 bases, with 4 bases between the two germline ends. The CDR3 is made up of 11 amino acids. CDR1 is SEHNR and CDR2 is FQNEAQ in the germline V gene (reference sequence). CDR3 in DNA: TGTGCCAGCAGAATTACAGATACGCAGTATTTT. It yields the protein CASRITDTQYF.

This chain uses TRBV6-6 with TRBJ1-2; D perhaps matches TRBD1 (6 bases). This CDR3 has 14 amino acids. V gave up 0 bases and J gave up 7 bases, with 12 bases separating them. The germline CDR1 and CDR2 sequences are MNHNY and SVGAGI (reference sequence). CDR3 DNA sequence: TGTGCCAGCAGTTACTCGCTAGGGGGTGGTGGCTACACCTTC. Translated: CASSYSLGGGGYTF.

The chain joins TRBV5-1 to TRBJ2-5; unclear D gene. Trimming took 4 bases from V and 1 from J, leaving 11 bases between them. Germline V gene data show CDR1 as SGHRS and CDR2 as YFSETQ. CDR3 length equals 14 residues. The CDR3 reads CASSPRWTQETQYF. The CDR3 DNA is TGCGCCAGCAGCCCTCGGTGGACCCAAGAGACCCAGTACTTC.

CDR3 nucleotides: TGCAGCGTTCTAAGCGGGCCCTACGAGCAGTACTTC. This encodes CSVLSGPYEQYF. This sequence joins TRBV29-1 and TRBJ2-7, with D perhaps matching TRBD2 (6 bases). In germline, CDR1 is SQVTM, CDR2 ANQGSEA. The length of the CDR3 is 12 residues. Trimming left V 5 bases short and J 2 bases short, with 10 bases between.

The chain uses TRBV6-1 and TRBJ2-7, with D possibly TRBD1 on 6 matching bases. V lost 8 bases and J lost 3, with 17 bases in between. CDR1 is MNHNS and CDR2 is SASEGT in the germline V gene. This CDR3 region has 14 residues. This CDR3 is CASGARQVGYEQYF. The DNA of the CDR3 is TGTGCCAGCGGAGCCCGACAGGTAGGCTACGAGCAGTACTTC.

V is TRBV28 and J is TRBJ2-7; D perhaps matches TRBD1 (7 bases). This CDR3 is 14 amino acids long. Deletions cut 5 bases from V and 0 bases from J, with 11 bases between. Germline assignment: CDR1 MDHEN and CDR2 SYDVKM. The CDR3 sequence is CASSQGGYSYEQYF. The CDR3 DNA reads as TGTGCCAGCAGTCAGGGGGGATACTCCTACGAGCAGTACTTC.

The V and J genes are TRBV5-6 and TRBJ2-1; D could derive from TRBD1 or TRBD2 (5 bases each). V dropped 6 bases and J dropped 5 bases, with 9 bases sitting between them. CDR3 size: 12 residues. Germline-derived CDR1 and CDR2 are SGHDT and YYEEEE. CDR3 bases: TGTGCCAGCACGGGGACCAACAATGAGCAGTTCTTC. Translated: CASTGTNNEQFF.

This sequence joins TRBV4-1 and TRBJ1-4; unclear D gene. The CDR3 spans 17 residues. The V end lost 0 bases, the J end lost 0 bases, and 11 bases lay between the germline ends. Germline V gene data show CDR1 as MGHRA and CDR2 as YSYEKL. CDR3 DNA sequence: TGCGCCAGCAGCCAAGATACGGTGGTGACAACTAATGAAAAACTGTTTTTT. Translation gives CASSQDTVVTTNEKLFF.

This clone was seen only once. The rearrangement joins TRBV11-2 to TRBJ2-5; D assignment may be TRBD1 or TRBD2 (7 bases each). Trimming pared 4 bases from V and 5 bases from J, leaving 26 bases between. Germline assignment: CDR1 SGHAT and CDR2 FQNNGV. The CDR3 consists of 18 residues. Written as DNA, the CDR3 is TGTGCCAGCAGCTACCAACCCGAGACAACAGGGGACTACGAGACCCAGTACTTC. Residues: CASSYQPETTGDYETQYF.

The chain combines TRBV7-9 with TRBJ2-1, with 10 bases fitting TRBD2. V lost 4 bases to trimming and J lost 5 bases; unmatched junction nucleotides: 11. Germline V lookup: CDR1 SEHNR, CDR2 FQNEAQ (reference sequence). The CDR3 is 17 residues long. This CDR3 reads CASSSSVAGGFNNEQFF. CDR3 in DNA: TGTGCCAGCAGCTCAAGCGTAGCGGGGGGATTTAACAATGAGCAGTTCTTC. Complete variable domain (other parts from reference TRBV7-9 and TRBJ2-1): DTGVSQNPRHKITKRGQNVTFRCDPISEHNRLYWYRQTLGQGPEFLTYFQNEAQLEKSRLLSDRFSAERPKGSFSTLEIQRTEQGDSAMYLCASSSSVAGGFNNEQFFGPGTRLTVL.

This clone showed up just a few times. The chain is built from TRBV7-9 and TRBJ2-7, with 10 bases matching TRBD1. This CDR3 is built from 13 residues. Germline loops: CDR1 SEHNR, CDR2 FQNEAQ (reference sequence). The V segment lost 7 bases and the J segment 6 bases; nucleotides outside the gene matches: 6. The CDR3 protein is CASTGDRGLEQYF. In DNA form, the CDR3 reads TGTGCCAGCACAGGTGACAGGGGGCTCGAGCAGTACTTC.

CDR3 protein: CASSFGLLGDTQYF. For the CDR3, the DNA is TGTGCCAGCAGCTTCGGACTGCTGGGAGATACGCAGTATTTT. The rearrangement uses TRBV11-2 and TRBJ2-3; D is perhaps TRBD2 (5 bases). The CDR3 length is 14 residues. V was cut by 3 bases and J by 5 bases, with 12 bases left in between. Germline V gene sequence: CDR1 SGHAT, CDR2 FQNNGV.

The chain combines TRBV27 with TRBJ1-1; D is uncertain. Germline CDR1 and CDR2: MNHEY and SMNVEV (reference sequence). This CDR3 is built from 16 residues. V lost 0 bases and J 1 base, leaving 12 bases between the germline ends. The CDR3: CASSLSPGSGNTEAFF. The DNA of the CDR3 is TGTGCCAGCAGTTTATCGCCGGGATCAGGGAACACTGAAGCTTTCTTT.

The chain carries TRBV7-2 and TRBJ2-5; TRBD2 matches 9 bases. J lost 14 bases, V lost 7 bases, and 11 bases had no gene match. Germline V gene lookup returns CDR1 SGHTA and CDR2 FQGNSA. This CDR3 region has 12 residues. The CDR3 loop reads CASILKAGGLYF. CDR3 bases: TGTGCCAGCATCCTTAAGGCGGGGGGGCTCTACTTC.